This T cell receptor beta chain was sequenced during a study of OX40 agonist ivuxolimab in advanced cancers. About the study: Antecedent anti-PD-1, anti-PD-L1 or anti-CTLA-4 therapy was permissible, with roughly 36% having received some. Whole-study findings and limits: Researchers did not determine the expanded peripheral T cells' antigen specificity.

CDR3 size: 15 residues. Per germline, CDR1 MNHNS and CDR2 SASEGT. Trimming left V 4 bases short and J 4 bases short, with 14 bases between. Produced via immunoSEQ multiplex PCR; TCRdb's table is partial and in-frame only. The sample holds 25,000 to 40,000 clones; approximately 87% are singletons and the top ten take roughly 32%. Enrollment shut out patients with autoimmune disease history or systemic immunosuppression. With regard to this clone: What it recognizes is unknown.

This sequence joins TRBV6-1 and TRBJ2-1; D may be TRBD1 (5 bases). The clonotype originates from an adult with an advanced solid tumor such as melanoma, head and neck, liver or kidney cancer. Sequences were derived from CD4+ or CD8+ T cells sorted from blood, sampled in a trial of the OX40 agonist ivuxolimab. The CDR3: CASSAQAKVYNEQFF. CDR3 DNA sequence: TGTGCCAGCAGTGCACAGGCCAAAGTATACAATGAGCAGTTCTTC.